These 4 T cell receptor beta chains were all obtained from the same sample, sequenced in a study of esophageal squamous cell carcinoma under preoperative chemotherapy. Indicated time point: before preoperative PTX-NDP chemotherapy. MiXCR, applied by TCRdb to the PCR reads, yields one record per CDR3 protein. The sample has around 29,000 distinct CDR3 sequences; under 60% are singletons. The sample was acquired from a patient given preoperative chemotherapy. Source of these receptors: a human donor with esophageal squamous cell carcinoma. The donor label of this sample is uncertain.

This clonotype occurred many times. The chain joins TRBV11-2 to TRBJ2-3, with D possibly being TRBD1 (6 bases). The germline gives CDR1 SGHAT, CDR2 FQNNGV. CDR3 length: 15 residues. V was trimmed by 5 bases and J by 5 bases, leaving 17 bases between them. CDR3 nucleotides: TGTGCCAGCAGCGGCAGACAGGTCTTAGGAGATACGCAGTATTTT. Its translation is CASSGRQVLGDTQYF.

This sequence joins TRBV7-2 and TRBJ2-1; D might be TRBD1 (6 bases). Germline V CDR1 and CDR2: SGHTA, FQGNSA. V was shortened by 5 bases and J by 13 bases, with 30 bases between the two germline ends. The CDR3 has 17 amino acids. The CDR3 protein is CASSSTSRGRAKNTQFF. The CDR3 coding sequence is TGTGCCAGCAGCAGCACCTCTAGGGGGAGAGCCAAAAACACTCAGTTCTTC.

J is TRBJ2-2 and V is TRBV11-3; D assignment may be TRBD1 or TRBD2 (5 bases each). Germline lookup yields CDR1 SGHNT and CDR2 YENEEA. V was shortened by 4 bases and J by 16 bases, with 25 bases between the two germline ends. The CDR3 consists of 15 residues. CDR3 bases: TGTGCCAGCAGCTCCAAGCCTTTGAGCACCGGGGCGCAGTTTTTT. Encoded protein: CASSSKPLSTGAQFF.

In the case of this clonotype: A read error may produce the germline difference seen at one junction end. V is TRBV7-2 and J is TRBJ2-3; 11 bases are a match to TRBD1. The CDR3 length is 16 residues. Germline CDR1 reads SGHTA; CDR2 reads FQGNSA. CDR3 DNA: TGTGCCAGCGCGGGACAGGGGGGCAGTGAGACAGATACCCAGTATTTC. It specifies CASAGQGGSETDTQYF.